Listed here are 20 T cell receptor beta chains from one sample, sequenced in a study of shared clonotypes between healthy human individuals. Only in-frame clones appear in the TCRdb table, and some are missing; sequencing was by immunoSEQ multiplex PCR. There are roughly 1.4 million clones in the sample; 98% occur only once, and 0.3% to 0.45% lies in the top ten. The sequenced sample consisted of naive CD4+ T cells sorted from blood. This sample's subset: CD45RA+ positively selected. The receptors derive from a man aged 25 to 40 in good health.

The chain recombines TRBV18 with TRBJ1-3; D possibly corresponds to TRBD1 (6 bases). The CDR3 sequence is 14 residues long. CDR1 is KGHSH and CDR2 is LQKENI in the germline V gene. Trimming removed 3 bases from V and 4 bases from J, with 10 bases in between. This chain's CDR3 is CASSPGTPGNTIYF. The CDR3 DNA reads TGTGCCAGCTCACCGGGGACACCCGGAAACACCATATATTTT.

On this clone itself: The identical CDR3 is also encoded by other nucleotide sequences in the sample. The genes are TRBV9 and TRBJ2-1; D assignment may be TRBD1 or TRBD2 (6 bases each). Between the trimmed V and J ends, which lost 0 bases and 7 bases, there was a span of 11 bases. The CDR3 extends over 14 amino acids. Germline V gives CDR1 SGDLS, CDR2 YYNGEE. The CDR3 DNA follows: TGTGCCAGCAGCGTAGTGGGGGGCTGGAATGAGCAGTTCTTC. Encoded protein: CASSVVGGWNEQFF.

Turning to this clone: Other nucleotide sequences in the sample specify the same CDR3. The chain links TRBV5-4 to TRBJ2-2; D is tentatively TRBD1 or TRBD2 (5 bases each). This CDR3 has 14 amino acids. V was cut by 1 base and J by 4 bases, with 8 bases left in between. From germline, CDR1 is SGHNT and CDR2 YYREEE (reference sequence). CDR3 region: CASSLFGGTGELFF. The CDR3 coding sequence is TGTGCCAGCAGCTTGTTTGGGGGCACCGGGGAGCTGTTTTTT.

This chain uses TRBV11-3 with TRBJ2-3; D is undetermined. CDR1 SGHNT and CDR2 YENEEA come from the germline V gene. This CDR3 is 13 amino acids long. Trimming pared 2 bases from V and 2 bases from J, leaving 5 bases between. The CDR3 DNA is TGTGCCAGCAGCTTAAGTATCACAGATACGCAGTATTTT. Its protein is CASSLSITDTQYF.

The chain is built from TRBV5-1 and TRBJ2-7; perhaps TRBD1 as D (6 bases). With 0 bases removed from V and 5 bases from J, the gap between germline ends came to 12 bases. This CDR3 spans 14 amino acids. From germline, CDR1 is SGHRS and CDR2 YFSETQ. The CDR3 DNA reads TGCGCCAGCAGCTTGGAGCAGGGGACGGACGAGCAGTACTTC. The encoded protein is CASSLEQGTDEQYF.

CDR3 in DNA: TGTGCCAGCAGCTTAGTCGGCAATGAGCAGTTCTTC. It specifies CASSLVGNEQFF. V and J are TRBV7-8 and TRBJ2-1, with D hard to call. Trimming stripped 1 base from V and 6 bases from J, with 4 bases between. Germline V lookup: CDR1 SGHVS, CDR2 FQNEAQ. CDR3 length equals 12 residues.

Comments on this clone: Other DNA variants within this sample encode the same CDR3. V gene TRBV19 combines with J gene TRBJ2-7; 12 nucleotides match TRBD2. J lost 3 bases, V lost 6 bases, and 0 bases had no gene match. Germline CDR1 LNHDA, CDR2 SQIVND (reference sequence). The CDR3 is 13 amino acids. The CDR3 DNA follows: TGTGCCAGTAGGACTAGCGGGAGCTACGAGCAGTACTTC. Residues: CASRTSGSYEQYF.

The CDR3 nucleotides are TGTGCCAGTAGTATGGCGGGAGGGCCTGGGGAGCTGTTTTTT. Translating it yields CASSMAGGPGELFF. The gene calls are TRBV19 and TRBJ2-2, with TRBD2 matching 9 bases. The germline CDR1 and CDR2 sequences are LNHDA and SQIVND (reference sequence). V shed 3 bases and J 8 bases; nucleotides not matched to a gene: 4. This CDR3 is built from 14 residues.

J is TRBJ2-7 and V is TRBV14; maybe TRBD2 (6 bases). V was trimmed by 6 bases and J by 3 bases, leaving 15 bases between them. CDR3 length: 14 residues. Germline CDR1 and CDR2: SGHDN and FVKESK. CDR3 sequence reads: CASRLGRGDYEQYF. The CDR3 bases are TGTGCCAGCAGACTTGGGCGGGGCGACTACGAGCAGTACTTC.

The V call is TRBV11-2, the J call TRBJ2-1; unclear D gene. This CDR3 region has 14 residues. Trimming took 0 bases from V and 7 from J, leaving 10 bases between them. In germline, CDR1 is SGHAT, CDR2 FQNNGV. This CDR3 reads CASSLDRIINEQFF. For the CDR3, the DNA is TGTGCCAGCAGCTTAGATCGGATCATAAATGAGCAGTTCTTC.

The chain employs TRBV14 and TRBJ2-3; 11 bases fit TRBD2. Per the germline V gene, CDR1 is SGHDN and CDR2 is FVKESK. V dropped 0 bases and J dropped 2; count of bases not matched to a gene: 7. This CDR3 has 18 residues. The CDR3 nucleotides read TGTGCCAGCAGCCAAGATTCCTTGGGACTAGCGGCCACAGATACGCAGTATTTT. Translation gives CASSQDSLGLAATDTQYF.

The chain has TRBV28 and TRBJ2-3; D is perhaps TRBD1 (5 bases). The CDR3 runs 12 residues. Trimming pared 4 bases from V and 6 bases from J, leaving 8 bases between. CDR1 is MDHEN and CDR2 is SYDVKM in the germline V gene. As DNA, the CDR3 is TGTGCCAGCAGTTCCAGGGTCGATACGCAGTATTTT. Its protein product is CASSSRVDTQYF.

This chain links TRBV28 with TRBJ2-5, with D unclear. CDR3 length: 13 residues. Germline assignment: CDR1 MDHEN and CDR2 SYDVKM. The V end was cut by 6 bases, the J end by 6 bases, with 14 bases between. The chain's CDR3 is CASRLGSRKTQYF. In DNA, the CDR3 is TGTGCCAGCAGACTCGGTAGTCGTAAGACCCAGTACTTC. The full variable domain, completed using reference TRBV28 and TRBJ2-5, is DVKVTQSSRYLVKRTGEKVFLECVQDMDHENMFWYRQDPGLGLRLIYFSYDVKMKEKGDIPEGYSVSREKKERFSLILESASTNQTSMYLCASRLGSRKTQYFGPGTRLLVL.

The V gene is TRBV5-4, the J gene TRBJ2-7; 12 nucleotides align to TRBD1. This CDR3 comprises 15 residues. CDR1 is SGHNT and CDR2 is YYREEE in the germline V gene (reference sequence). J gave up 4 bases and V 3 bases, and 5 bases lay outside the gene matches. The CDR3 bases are TGTGCCAGCAGCTCCCGGGACAGGGGGCGATACGAGCAGTACTTC. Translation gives CASSSRDRGRYEQYF.

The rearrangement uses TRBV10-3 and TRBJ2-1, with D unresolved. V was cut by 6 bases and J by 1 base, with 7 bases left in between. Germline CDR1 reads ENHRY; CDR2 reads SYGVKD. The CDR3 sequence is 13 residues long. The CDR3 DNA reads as TGTGCCATCAGAGAGCCTTCCTACAATGAGCAGTTCTTC. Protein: CAIREPSYNEQFF.

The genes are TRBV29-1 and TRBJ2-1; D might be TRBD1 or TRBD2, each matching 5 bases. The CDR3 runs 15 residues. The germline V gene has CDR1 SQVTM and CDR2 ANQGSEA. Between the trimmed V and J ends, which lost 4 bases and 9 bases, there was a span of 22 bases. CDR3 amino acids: CSVGGGRGTGGEQFF. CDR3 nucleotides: TGCAGCGTTGGTGGCGGCAGAGGGACGGGTGGTGAGCAGTTCTTC.

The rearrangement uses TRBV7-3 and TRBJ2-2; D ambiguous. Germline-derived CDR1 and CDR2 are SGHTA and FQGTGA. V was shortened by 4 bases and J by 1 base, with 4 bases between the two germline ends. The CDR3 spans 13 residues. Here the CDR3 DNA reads TGTGCCAGCAGCTCGGTGAACACCGGGGAGCTGTTTTTT. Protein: CASSSVNTGELFF.

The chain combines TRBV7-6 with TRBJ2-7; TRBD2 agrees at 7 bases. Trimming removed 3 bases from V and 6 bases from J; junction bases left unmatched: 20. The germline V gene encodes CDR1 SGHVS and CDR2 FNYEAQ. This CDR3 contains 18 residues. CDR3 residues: CASSFKTLSSGNSVEQYF. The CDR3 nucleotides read TGTGCCAGCAGCTTCAAAACCCTCTCCAGCGGGAATTCGGTCGAGCAGTACTTC.

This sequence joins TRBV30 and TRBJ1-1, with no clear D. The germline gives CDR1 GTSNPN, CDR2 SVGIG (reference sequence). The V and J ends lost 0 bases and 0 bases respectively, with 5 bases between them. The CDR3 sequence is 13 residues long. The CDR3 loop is CAWSVSMNTEAFF. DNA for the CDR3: TGTGCCTGGAGTGTCTCGATGAACACTGAAGCTTTCTTT.

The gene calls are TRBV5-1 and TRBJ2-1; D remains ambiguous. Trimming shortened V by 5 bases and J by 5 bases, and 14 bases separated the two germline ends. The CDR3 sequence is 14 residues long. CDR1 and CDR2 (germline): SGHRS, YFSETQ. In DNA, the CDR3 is TGCGCCAGCAGAAGCCGTGGGGAAAACAATGAGCAGTTCTTC. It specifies CASRSRGENNEQFF.